This TCR beta chain was identified during a study of blood T cell repertoires in COVID-19. Study in general: The United States, Italy and Spain provided the acute and convalescent COVID-19 samples.

Authors' data handling: Reference gene primer amplification gave estimated nucleated cell counts. The assay was immunoSEQ multiplex PCR, and TCRdb's table has in-frame clones only and misses some. V and J calls and clone size are those listed in that table; D and trimming were worked out from the DNA. The data show about 83,000 clones, around 86% seen once. Per germline, CDR1 LGHNA and CDR2 YSLEER. CDR3 length equals 18 residues. V was shortened by 1 base and J by 7 bases, with 22 bases between the two germline ends. The receptor comes from a man aged 45-60 years with active COVID-19. The sample was peripheral blood. The chain uses TRBV4-3 and TRBJ1-4; a weak D match, TRBD1 (5 bases). The CDR3 protein is CASSQASSSNPGGEKLFF. The CDR3 region has the DNA TGCGCCAGCAGCCAAGCCAGTAGTTCGAATCCCGGGGGTGAAAAACTGTTTTTT.